Each of the 26 T cell receptor beta chains below was sequenced from the same sample in a study of graft-versus-host responses after intestinal transplantation. The table came from immunoSEQ multiplex PCR; TCRdb's copy has only in-frame clones and leaves some out. Among about 97,000 clones listed, 90% were seen once. Sequencing was performed on PBMCs, taken roughly 450 days after intestinal transplant. These receptor sequences come from a human patient who received an intestinal transplant, so some T cells may come from the graft donor.

The chain couples TRBV9 to TRBJ1-5; 11 nucleotides agree with TRBD1. J gave up 6 bases and V 4 bases, and 12 bases lay outside the gene matches. Per germline, CDR1 SGDLS and CDR2 YYNGEE. CDR3 length: 17 amino acids. The DNA for the CDR3 is TGTGCCAGCAGCCCGGGACAGGGGGGTGATTTCAGTCAGCCCCAGCATTTT. It yields the protein CASSPGQGGDFSQPQHF.

The chain carries TRBV11-2 and TRBJ1-1; no firm D call. The CDR3 sequence is 15 residues long. Trimming shortened V by 0 bases and J by 7 bases, and 15 bases separated the two germline ends. Germline values: CDR1 SGHAT, CDR2 FQNNGV. CDR3: CASSLEDSHTYEAFF. The CDR3 nucleotides are TGTGCCAGCAGCTTAGAGGATAGCCACACCTATGAAGCTTTCTTT. The full variable domain, its missing parts supplied by reference TRBV11-2 and TRBJ1-1, is EAGVAQSPRYKIIEKRQSVAFWCNPISGHATLYWYQQILGQGPKLLIQFQNNGVVDDSQLPKDRFSAERLKGVDSTLKIQPAKLEDSAVYLCASSLEDSHTYEAFFGQGTRLTVV.

The chain recombines TRBV6-5 with TRBJ2-7; 8 positions match TRBD1. The J segment lost 3 bases and the V segment lost 2 bases, leaving 9 bases of the junction unmatched. Per the germline V gene, CDR1 is MNHEY and CDR2 is SVGAGI. CDR3 length: 16 amino acids. The CDR3 DNA reads as TGTGCCAGCAGTTACGGGACCCTGGGACAGGTCTACGAGCAGTACTTC. It translates to CASSYGTLGQVYEQYF.

This clone was detected only once. J is TRBJ1-6 and V is TRBV15; D unresolved. Germline loops: CDR1 LNHNV, CDR2 YYDKDF (reference sequence). The CDR3 totals 13 residues. Trimming pared 5 bases from V and 10 bases from J, leaving 12 bases between. The CDR3, as DNA: TGTGCCACCAGCGACCGAGGAGGCTCACCCCTCCACTTT. Protein: CATSDRGGSPLHF. Full variable domain (outside the CDR3, taken from reference TRBV15 and TRBJ1-6): DAMVIQNPRYQVTQFGKPVTLSCSQTLNHNVMYWYQQKSSQAPKLLFHYYDKDFNNEADTPDNFQSRRPNTSFCFLDIRSPGLGDTAMYLCATSDRGGSPLHFGNGTRLTVT.

The V gene is TRBV2, the J gene TRBJ2-5; no clear D gene. TRBJ2-7 explains the end of the DNA better; the J call may be wrong. Germline lookup yields CDR1 SNHLY and CDR2 FYNNEI. This CDR3 contains 14 residues. CDR3: CASSEAGYSYEQYF. In DNA, the CDR3 is TGTGCCAGCAGTGAAGCGGGGTACTCCTACGAGCAGTACTTC.

The chain is built from TRBV11-2 and TRBJ1-1; no definite D call. The CDR3 runs 13 residues. Germline V gene lookup returns CDR1 SGHAT and CDR2 FQNNGV. V dropped 5 bases and J dropped 3 bases, with 10 bases sitting between them. In DNA, the CDR3 is TGTGCCAGCAGCCACGACGGCTACACTGAAGCTTTCTTT. This codes for CASSHDGYTEAFF.

The gene calls are TRBV2 and TRBJ2-5; 12 nucleotides match TRBD2. The junction had 7 bases not matched to a gene; V was cut back by 4 bases and J by 7 bases. The CDR3 extends over 15 amino acids. CDR1 is SNHLY and CDR2 is FYNNEI in the germline V gene. CDR3: CASSAGWTSGVTQYF. The DNA of the CDR3 is TGTGCCAGCAGTGCGGGGTGGACTAGCGGGGTGACCCAGTACTTC.

The chain couples TRBV5-6 to TRBJ2-3; D gene unclear. Trimming removed 5 bases from V and 1 base from J, with 11 bases in between. The CDR3 is 14 amino acids. Germline values: CDR1 SGHDT, CDR2 YYEEEE. The CDR3, as DNA: TGTGCCAGCAGGACTGGTAGGGGCACAGATACGCAGTATTTT. It codes for CASRTGRGTDTQYF.

V usage is TRBV10-3 and J usage is TRBJ1-3, with D unclear. The CDR3 runs to 14 residues. The V gene lost 2 bases and the J gene lost 0 bases, with 5 bases spanning the gap. Germline CDR1 ENHRY, CDR2 SYGVKD. DNA for the CDR3: TGTGCCATCAGTGAGGGCGGCTCTGGAAACACCATATATTTT. This sequence encodes CAISEGGSGNTIYF.

This clone showed up just a few times. The chain couples TRBV2 to TRBJ1-6; no firm D call. There are 17 residues in the CDR3. Trimming shortened V by 3 bases and J by 5 bases, and 17 bases separated the two germline ends. The V gene's germline CDR1 is SNHLY and CDR2 FYNNEI. This CDR3 reads CASSEWEVRVNNSPLHF. CDR3 nucleotide sequence: TGTGCCAGCAGTGAGTGGGAGGTCCGGGTAAATAATTCACCCCTCCACTTT.

The chain has TRBV2 and TRBJ2-6; possible D gene TRBD1, 5 bases. The CDR3 is 15 residues long. Trimming shortened V by 4 bases and J by 0 bases, and 7 bases separated the two germline ends. Per the germline V gene, CDR1 is SNHLY and CDR2 is FYNNEI. CDR3 sequence (DNA): TGTGCCAGCAGTGGACAGTCCTCTGGGGCCAACGTCCTGACTTTC. Encoded protein: CASSGQSSGANVLTF.

The chain joins TRBV15 to TRBJ1-2; D is possibly TRBD1 (6 bases). Germline-derived CDR1 and CDR2 are LNHNV and YYDKDF (reference sequence). The CDR3 runs 15 residues. V dropped 1 base and J dropped 4 bases, with 13 bases sitting between them. The CDR3 nucleotides are TGTGCCACCAGCAGAGGGATTACAGGGACCTATGGCTACACCTTC. Its translation: CATSRGITGTYGYTF.

The V call is TRBV14, the J call TRBJ2-3; perhaps TRBD2 as D (6 bases). Germline CDR1 reads SGHDN; CDR2 reads FVKESK. The CDR3 has 16 residues. Trimming removed 0 bases from V and 5 bases from J, with 15 bases in between. CDR3 amino acids: CASSQDRNREVDTQYF. In nucleotides, the CDR3 is TGTGCCAGCAGCCAAGACCGGAATAGGGAGGTAGATACGCAGTATTTT.

V is TRBV11-2 and J is TRBJ2-7; no clear D. Trimming cost V 1 base and J 6 bases, with 10 bases left between them. This CDR3 is built from 13 residues. Per the germline V gene, CDR1 is SGHAT and CDR2 is FQNNGV. The CDR3 spells CASSLGTAREQYF. As DNA, the CDR3 is TGTGCCAGCAGCTTAGGGACGGCCCGCGAGCAGTACTTC.

Concerning this clone: One end of the junction fails to match germline, which may point to a read error. The rearrangement links TRBV2 to TRBJ2-2; D is possibly TRBD1 (6 bases). This CDR3 is built from 16 residues. Germline V gene sequence: CDR1 SNHLY, CDR2 FYNNEI. The CDR3 coding sequence is TGTGCCAGCAGTCAAGCCGGGACACCTATGGGCGGGGAGCTGTTTTTT. This sequence encodes CASSQAGTPMGGELFF.

The chain has TRBV10-3 and TRBJ2-7; D perhaps matches TRBD2 (6 bases). Trimming pared 7 bases from V and 0 bases from J, leaving 10 bases between. The CDR3 has 13 residues. Germline V gene sequence: CDR1 ENHRY, CDR2 SYGVKD. The CDR3 coding sequence is TGTGCCATCACCGACGGGAGCTCCTACGAGCAGTACTTC. Protein product: CAITDGSSYEQYF.

This clone was observed a handful of times. V and J are TRBV19 and TRBJ1-1; the D gene is possibly TRBD1 (6 bases). V was shortened by 8 bases and J by 1 base, with 14 bases between the two germline ends. The CDR3 length is 14 residues. Germline V gene sequence: CDR1 LNHDA, CDR2 SQIVND (reference sequence). The CDR3: CASHRDGSNTEAFF. DNA for the CDR3: TGTGCCAGTCACAGGGACGGATCGAACACTGAAGCTTTCTTT.

CDR3 sequence: CASSPSGGANTGELFF. Here the CDR3 DNA reads TGTGCCAGCTCACCTTCAGGGGGAGCGAACACCGGGGAGCTGTTTTTT. The chain couples TRBV18 to TRBJ2-2; 7 bases align to TRBD1. The V gene's germline CDR1 is KGHSH and CDR2 LQKENI. Losses at the gene ends were 3 bases for V and 0 bases for J; bases not matched to a gene: 4. The CDR3 totals 16 residues. Using reference TRBV18 and TRBJ2-2 for the parts outside the CDR3, the full variable domain is NAGVMQNPRHLVRRRGQEARLRCSPMKGHSHVYWYRQLPEEGLKFMVYLQKENIIDESGMPKERFSAEFPKEGPSILRIQQVVRGDSAAYFCASSPSGGANTGELFFGEGSRLTVL.

CDR3 amino acids: CASSYDHNVLTF. The CDR3 region has the DNA TGTGCCAGCAGTTACGACCACAACGTCCTGACTTTC. The V gene is TRBV6-5, the J gene TRBJ2-6, with D uncertain. Germline V gene data show CDR1 as MNHEY and CDR2 as SVGAGI. Deletions cut 2 bases from V and 9 bases from J, with 5 bases between. The CDR3 length is 12 residues.

The genes are TRBV13 and TRBJ1-4, with D possibly being TRBD1 (5 bases). V was trimmed by 4 bases and J by 0 bases, leaving 15 bases between them. CDR1 is PRHDT and CDR2 is FYEKMQ in the germline V gene (reference sequence). The CDR3 totals 17 residues. The CDR3 nucleotides read TGTGCCAGCAGCTGGAGGCATAGAGGGGCAACTAATGAAAAACTGTTTTTT. Translated: CASSWRHRGATNEKLFF.

The gene calls are TRBV6-5 and TRBJ1-2, with D possibly TRBD1 on 5 matching bases. This CDR3 is 14 amino acids long. CDR1 and CDR2 (germline): MNHEY, SVGAGI. Trimming left V 7 bases short and J 8 bases short, with 20 bases between. CDR3 nucleotides: TGTGCCAGCACCCAATCGGGGACTACTCTCGGCTACACCTTC. It yields the protein CASTQSGTTLGYTF.

The rearrangement uses TRBV10-1 and TRBJ1-3, with D perhaps matching TRBD1 (6 bases). Germline V gives CDR1 WNHNN, CDR2 SYGVQD (reference sequence). The CDR3 sequence is 14 residues long. Trimming stripped 6 bases from V and 2 bases from J, with 11 bases between. CDR3 sequence: CASRGGAAGNTIYF. CDR3 nucleotide sequence: TGCGCCAGCAGGGGGGGGGCGGCTGGAAACACCATATATTTT.

The V gene is TRBV5-1, the J gene TRBJ1-1; 8 bases line up with TRBD1. Trimming removed 4 bases from V and 5 bases from J; junction bases left unmatched: 10. The CDR3 is 15 residues long. CDR1 is SGHRS and CDR2 is YFSETQ in the germline V gene. The CDR3 region is CASSVAQGARTEAFF. DNA for the CDR3: TGCGCCAGCAGCGTCGCCCAGGGGGCGAGGACTGAAGCTTTCTTT. Filled out from reference TRBV5-1 and TRBJ1-1, the complete variable domain reads KAGVTQTPRYLIKTRGQQVTLSCSPISGHRSVSWYQQTPGQGLQFLFEYFSETQRNKGNFPGRFSGRQFSNSRSEMNVSTLELGDSALYLCASSVAQGARTEAFFGQGTRLTVV.

This clone has more than one count but fewer than ten. This chain connects TRBV11-2 to TRBJ2-7; TRBD1 aligns across 7 bases. Looked up from germline, CDR1 is SGHAT and CDR2 is FQNNGV. The CDR3 runs 14 residues. After removal of 5 bases from V and 0 bases from J, the junction contained 4 bases not matched to a gene. CDR3 residues: CASSPGQLSYEQYF. The CDR3 region has the DNA TGTGCCAGCAGCCCGGGACAGCTCTCCTACGAGCAGTACTTC.

The V gene is TRBV5-1, the J gene TRBJ2-3; D could derive from TRBD1 or TRBD2 (5 bases each). Germline assignment: CDR1 SGHRS and CDR2 YFSETQ. V shed 6 bases and J shed 3 bases, with 11 bases lying between them. The CDR3 runs to 13 residues. The CDR3 spells CASKGPETDTQYF. As DNA, the CDR3 is TGCGCCAGCAAGGGACCGGAGACAGATACGCAGTATTTT.

This chain joins TRBV13 and TRBJ2-7, with TRBD2 matching 7 bases. The CDR3 loop spans 15 amino acids. The V and J ends lost 0 bases and 6 bases, in that order; junction bases with no gene match: 8. Looked up from germline, CDR1 is PRHDT and CDR2 is FYEKMQ (reference sequence). CDR3 sequence: CASSLGLTTSREQYF. Written as DNA, the CDR3 is TGTGCCAGCAGCTTAGGCCTCACGACTAGCCGCGAGCAGTACTTC.